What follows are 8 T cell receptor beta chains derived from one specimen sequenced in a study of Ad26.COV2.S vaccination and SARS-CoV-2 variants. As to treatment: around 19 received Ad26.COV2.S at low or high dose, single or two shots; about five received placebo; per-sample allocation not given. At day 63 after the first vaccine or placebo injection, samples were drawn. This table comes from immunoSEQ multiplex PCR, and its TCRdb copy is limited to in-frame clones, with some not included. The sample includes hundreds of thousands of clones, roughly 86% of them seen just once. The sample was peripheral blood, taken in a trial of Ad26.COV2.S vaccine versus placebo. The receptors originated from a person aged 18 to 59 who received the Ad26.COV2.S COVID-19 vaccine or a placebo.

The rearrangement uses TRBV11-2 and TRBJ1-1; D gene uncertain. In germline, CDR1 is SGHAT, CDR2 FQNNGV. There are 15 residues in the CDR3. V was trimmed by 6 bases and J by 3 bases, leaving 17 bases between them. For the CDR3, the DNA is TGTGCCAGCAGATCCGTAGTAGGGAAGGACACTGAAGCTTTCTTT. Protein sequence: CASRSVVGKDTEAFF.

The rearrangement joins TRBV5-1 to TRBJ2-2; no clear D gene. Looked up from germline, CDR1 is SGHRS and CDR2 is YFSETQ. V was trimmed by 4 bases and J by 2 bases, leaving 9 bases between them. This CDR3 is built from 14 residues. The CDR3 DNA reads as TGCGCCAGCAGCCCGGTATATAACACCGGGGAGCTGTTTTTT. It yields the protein CASSPVYNTGELFF.

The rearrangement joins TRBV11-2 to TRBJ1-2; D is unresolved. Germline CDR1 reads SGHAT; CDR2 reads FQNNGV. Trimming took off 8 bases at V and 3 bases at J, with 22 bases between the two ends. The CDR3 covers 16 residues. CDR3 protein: CASGLPPGGRDYGYTF. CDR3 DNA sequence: TGTGCCAGCGGACTACCCCCGGGAGGTCGCGACTATGGCTACACCTTC.

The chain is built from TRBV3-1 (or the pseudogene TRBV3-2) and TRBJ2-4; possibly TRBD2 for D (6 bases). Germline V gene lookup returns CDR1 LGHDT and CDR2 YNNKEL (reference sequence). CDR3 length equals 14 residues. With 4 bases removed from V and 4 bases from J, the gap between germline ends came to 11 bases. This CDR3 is CASSPAGTKNIQYF. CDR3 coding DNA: TGTGCCAGCAGCCCGGCAGGGACTAAAAACATTCAGTACTTC.

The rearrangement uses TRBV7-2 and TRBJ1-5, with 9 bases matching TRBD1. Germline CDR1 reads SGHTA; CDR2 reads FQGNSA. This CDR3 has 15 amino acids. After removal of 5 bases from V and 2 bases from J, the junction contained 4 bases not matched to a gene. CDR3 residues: CASSLRTGGNQPQHF. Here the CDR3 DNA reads TGTGCCAGCAGCCTAAGGACAGGGGGCAATCAGCCCCAGCATTTT.

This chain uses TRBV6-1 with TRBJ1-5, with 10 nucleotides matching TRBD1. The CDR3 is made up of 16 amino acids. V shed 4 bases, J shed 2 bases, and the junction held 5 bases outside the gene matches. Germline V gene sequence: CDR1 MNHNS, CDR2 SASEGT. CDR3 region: CASSGETGGRNQPQHF. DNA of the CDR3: TGTGCCAGCAGTGGGGAGACAGGGGGCCGCAATCAGCCCCAGCATTTT.

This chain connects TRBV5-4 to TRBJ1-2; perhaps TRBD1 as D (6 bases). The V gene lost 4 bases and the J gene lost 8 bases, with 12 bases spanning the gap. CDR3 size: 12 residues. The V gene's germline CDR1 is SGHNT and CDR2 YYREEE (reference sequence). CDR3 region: CASSIDQGGYTF. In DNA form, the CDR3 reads TGTGCCAGCAGCATAGACCAGGGGGGCTACACCTTC.

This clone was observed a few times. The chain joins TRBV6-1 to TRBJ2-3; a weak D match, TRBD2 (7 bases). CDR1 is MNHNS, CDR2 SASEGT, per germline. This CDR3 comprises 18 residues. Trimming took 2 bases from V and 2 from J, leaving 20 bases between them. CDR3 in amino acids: CASSEKGGGIGYTDTQYF. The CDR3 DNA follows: TGTGCCAGCAGTGAAAAGGGAGGGGGGATTGGCTACACAGATACGCAGTATTTT.